A single T cell receptor beta chain is shown here with its context. A single count supports this clone. Its antigen remains undetermined. No base quality values were provided; no much bigger clone lies one nucleotide off. The data were obtained in a study of blood T cell repertoires in COVID-19 (dated by TCRdb to 2018 to 2021). Some background on the complete study: Samples covering the acute and convalescent phases of COVID-19 were provided by collaborators in the United States, Italy and Spain. The repertoires were released in a freely available public database intended as a resource for research on the immune response to SARS-CoV-2. The prospective study material was composed of cDNA or gDNA derived from T cells, B-cell-depleted T cells, or PBMCs. Subjects who had been exposed to COVID-19, were actively infected with it, or had recovered from it provided the deeply sampled blood TCRbeta repertoires that made up the dataset. Where HLA class I and class II types were available, the types were taken from metadata supplied by the sample provider, not from assay-based typing. A de-identified subject ID, COVID-19 status, age in years and sex were almost always included in the sample metadata. Samples came from the ongoing ImmuneRACE study (first 160 participants) plus 1,254 subjects from 6 global collaborators. Broad study findings and their caveats: The amount of clinical and demographic metadata varied by source and participant and was provided uncurated.

TCRbeta CDR3 regions were amplified from genomic DNA using the immunoSEQ Assay, a bias-controlled multiplex PCR. The authors processed their data as follows. The number of nucleated cells in each sample was estimated from the amplification of reference gene primers within the assay. To quantify the absolute abundance of each unique TCRbeta CDR3 rearrangement, sequence reads were collapsed and filtered. For each sample, productive Simpson clonality was calculated by taking the square root of Simpson's diversity index across productive rearrangements. In its TCRdb copy, this immuneACCESS table keeps in-frame sequences only and misses some clones. Where compared with another copy, unresolved V genes explain less than half of these, and the others have no known cause. V, J and clone size reflect that table, while D and trimming were determined from the DNA. For this sample the table gives approximately 180,000 clones, of which around 87% were detected only once. The top ten constitute 12% of the sample.

At one collaborating source in Seattle, patients were enrolled during active infection and were followed longitudinally through the course of disease. Each collaborating institution followed its own protocols to collect whole blood in K2EDTA tubes. For TCRbeta analysis, collaborator samples were shipped as frozen whole blood, as isolated PBMCs, or as DNA extracted from either sample type. The CDR3 contains 18 residues, cysteine and phenylalanine counted. Only the CDR3 DNA stays, 54 bases, in frame from base 1. Material for sequencing was peripheral blood. Rearrangement joined TRBV12-2 to TRBJ1-2; no check of the table's D call, TRBD1, against the DNA was made. TRBV12-2 is described as a pseudogene. This TCR derives from a woman in her 70s with COVID-19, enrolled during active disease. In nucleotide form, the sequence is TGTGCAAGTCGCTTAGTCTGGACAAGGACCCTACCTAACTATGGCTACACCTTC. Its protein product is CASRLVWTRTLPNYGYTF.